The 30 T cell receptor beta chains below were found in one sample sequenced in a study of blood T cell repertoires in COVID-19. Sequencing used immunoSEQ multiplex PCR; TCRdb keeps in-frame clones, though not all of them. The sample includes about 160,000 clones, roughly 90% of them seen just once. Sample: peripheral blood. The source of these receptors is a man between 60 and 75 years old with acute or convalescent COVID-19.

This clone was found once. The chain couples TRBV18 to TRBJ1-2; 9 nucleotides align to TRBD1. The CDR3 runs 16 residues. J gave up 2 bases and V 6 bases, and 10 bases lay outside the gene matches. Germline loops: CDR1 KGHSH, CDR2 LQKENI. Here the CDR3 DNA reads TGTGCCAGCTCCCCCGGGACAGGGCGTTTAAACTATGGCTACACCTTC. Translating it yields CASSPGTGRLNYGYTF.

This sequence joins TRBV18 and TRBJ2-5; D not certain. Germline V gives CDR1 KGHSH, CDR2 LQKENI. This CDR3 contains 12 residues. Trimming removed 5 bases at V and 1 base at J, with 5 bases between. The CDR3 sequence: CASSYIQETQYF. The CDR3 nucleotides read TGTGCCAGCTCATATATCCAAGAGACCCAGTACTTC.

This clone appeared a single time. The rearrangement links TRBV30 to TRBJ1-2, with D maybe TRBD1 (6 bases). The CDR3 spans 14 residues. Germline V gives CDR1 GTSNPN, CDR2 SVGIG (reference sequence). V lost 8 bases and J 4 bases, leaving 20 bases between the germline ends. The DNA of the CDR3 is TGTGCCGGCAAGAAGACAGGTCCCCCCTATGGCTACACCTTC. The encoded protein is CAGKKTGPPYGYTF.

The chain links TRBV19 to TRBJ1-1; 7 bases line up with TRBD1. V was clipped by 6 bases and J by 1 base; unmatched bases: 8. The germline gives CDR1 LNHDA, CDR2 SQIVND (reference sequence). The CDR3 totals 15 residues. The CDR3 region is CASRTGRGANTEAFF. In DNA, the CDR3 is TGTGCCAGTAGGACAGGGAGAGGGGCGAACACTGAAGCTTTCTTT.

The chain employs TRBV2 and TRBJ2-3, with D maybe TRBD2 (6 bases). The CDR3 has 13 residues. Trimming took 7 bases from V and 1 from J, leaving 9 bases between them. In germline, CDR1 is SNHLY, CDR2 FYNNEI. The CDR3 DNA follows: TGTGCCAGCACGTGGGAGGGCACAGATACGCAGTATTTT. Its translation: CASTWEGTDTQYF.

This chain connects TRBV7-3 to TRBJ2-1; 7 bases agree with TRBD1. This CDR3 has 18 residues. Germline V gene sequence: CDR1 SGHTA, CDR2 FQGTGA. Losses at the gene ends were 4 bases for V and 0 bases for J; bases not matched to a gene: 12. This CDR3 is CASSSRDSPQSSYNEQFF. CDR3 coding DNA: TGTGCCAGCAGCTCGAGGGACAGCCCTCAAAGCTCCTACAATGAGCAGTTCTTC.

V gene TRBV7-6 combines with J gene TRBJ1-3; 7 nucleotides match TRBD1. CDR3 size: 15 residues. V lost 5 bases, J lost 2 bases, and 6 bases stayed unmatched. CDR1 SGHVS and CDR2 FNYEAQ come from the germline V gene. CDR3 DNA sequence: TGTGCCAGCAGCGGGTCAGGGGGTCCTGGAAACACCATATATTTT. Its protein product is CASSGSGGPGNTIYF. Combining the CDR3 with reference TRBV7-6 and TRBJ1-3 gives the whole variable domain GAGVSQSPRYKVTKRGQDVALRCDPISGHVSLYWYRQALGQGPEFLTYFNYEAQQDKSGLPNDRFSAERPEGSISTLTIQRTEQRDSAMYRCASSGSGGPGNTIYFGEGSWLTVV.

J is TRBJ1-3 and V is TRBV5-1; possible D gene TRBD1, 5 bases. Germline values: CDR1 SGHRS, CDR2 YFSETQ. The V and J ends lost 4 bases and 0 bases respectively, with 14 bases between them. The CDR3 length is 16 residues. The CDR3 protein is CASSAAPGGSGNTIYF. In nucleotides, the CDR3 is TGCGCCAGCAGCGCGGCGCCCGGGGGCTCTGGAAACACCATATATTTT.

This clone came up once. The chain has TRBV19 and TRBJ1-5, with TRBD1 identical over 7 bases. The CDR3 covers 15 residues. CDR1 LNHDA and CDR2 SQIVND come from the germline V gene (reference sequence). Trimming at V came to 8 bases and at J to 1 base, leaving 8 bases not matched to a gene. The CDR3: CASLTTGTSNQPQHF. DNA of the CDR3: TGTGCCAGTCTCACGACAGGGACAAGCAATCAGCCCCAGCATTTT.

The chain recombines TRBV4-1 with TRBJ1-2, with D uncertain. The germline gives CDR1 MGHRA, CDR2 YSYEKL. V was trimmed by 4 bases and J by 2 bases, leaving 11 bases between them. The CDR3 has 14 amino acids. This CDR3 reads CASSRGTENYGYTF. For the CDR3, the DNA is TGCGCCAGCAGCCGCGGTACGGAGAACTATGGCTACACCTTC.

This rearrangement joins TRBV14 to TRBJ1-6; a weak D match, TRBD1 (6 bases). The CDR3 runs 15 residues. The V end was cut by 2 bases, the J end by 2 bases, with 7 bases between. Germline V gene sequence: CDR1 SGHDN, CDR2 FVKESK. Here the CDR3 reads CASSQTGTYNSPLHF. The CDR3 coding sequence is TGTGCCAGCAGCCAAACAGGGACCTATAATTCACCCCTCCACTTT.

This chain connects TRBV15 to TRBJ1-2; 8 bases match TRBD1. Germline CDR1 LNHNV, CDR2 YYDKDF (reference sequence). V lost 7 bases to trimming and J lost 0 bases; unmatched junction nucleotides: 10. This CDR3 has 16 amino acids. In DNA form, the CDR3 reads TGTGCCACCAACCTGGACAGGGCCAGAGCTAACTATGGCTACACCTTC. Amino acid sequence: CATNLDRARANYGYTF.

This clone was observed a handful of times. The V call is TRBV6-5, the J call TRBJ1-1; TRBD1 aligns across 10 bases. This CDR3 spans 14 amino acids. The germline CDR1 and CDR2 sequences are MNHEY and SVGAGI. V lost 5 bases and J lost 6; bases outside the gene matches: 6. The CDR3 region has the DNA TGTGCCAGCAGTCCCCTAGACAGGGGGCCTGAAGCTTTCTTT. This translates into CASSPLDRGPEAFF.

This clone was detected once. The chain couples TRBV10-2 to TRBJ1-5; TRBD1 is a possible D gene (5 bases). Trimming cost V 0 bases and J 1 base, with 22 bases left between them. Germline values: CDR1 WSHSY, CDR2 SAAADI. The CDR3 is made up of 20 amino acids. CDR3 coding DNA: TGCGCCAGCAGTGAGTCTCCAGGGCGCGGCTTACTCGGAAGCAATCAGCCCCAGCATTTT. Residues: CASSESPGRGLLGSNQPQHF.

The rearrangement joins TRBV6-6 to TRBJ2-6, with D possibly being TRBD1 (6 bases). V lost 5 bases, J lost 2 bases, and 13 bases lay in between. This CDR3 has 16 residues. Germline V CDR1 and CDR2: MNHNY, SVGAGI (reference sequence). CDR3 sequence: CASSRGQSAGANVLTF. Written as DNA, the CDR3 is TGTGCCAGCAGTCGAGGACAGTCCGCTGGGGCCAACGTCCTGACTTTC.

The CDR3 spells CAWSRSGGGYKNIQYF. In DNA, the CDR3 is TGTGCCTGGAGCCGTTCGGGAGGGGGATACAAAAACATTCAGTACTTC. The V gene is TRBV30, the J gene TRBJ2-4; the match to TRBD2 covers 8 bases. J gave up 3 bases and V 3 bases, and 10 bases lay outside the gene matches. Germline-derived CDR1 and CDR2 are GTSNPN and SVGIG (reference sequence). This CDR3 has 16 amino acids.

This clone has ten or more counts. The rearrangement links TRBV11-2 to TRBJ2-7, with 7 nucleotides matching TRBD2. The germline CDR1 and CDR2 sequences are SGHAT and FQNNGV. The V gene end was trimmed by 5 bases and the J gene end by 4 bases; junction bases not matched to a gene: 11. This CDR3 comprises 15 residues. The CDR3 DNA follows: TGTGCCAGCAGCGAAAATCTAGCGGCCCCATACGAGCAGTACTTC. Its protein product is CASSENLAAPYEQYF. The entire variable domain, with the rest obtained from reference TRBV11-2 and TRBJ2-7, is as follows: EAGVAQSPRYKIIEKRQSVAFWCNPISGHATLYWYQQILGQGPKLLIQFQNNGVVDDSQLPKDRFSAERLKGVDSTLKIQPAKLEDSAVYLCASSENLAAPYEQYFGPGTRLTVT.

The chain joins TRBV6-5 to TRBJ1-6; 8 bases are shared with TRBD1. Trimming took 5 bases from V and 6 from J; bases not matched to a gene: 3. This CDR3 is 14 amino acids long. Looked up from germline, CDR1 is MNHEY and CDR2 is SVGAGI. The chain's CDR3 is CASSKTGVNSPLHF. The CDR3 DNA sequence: TGTGCCAGCAGTAAGACAGGGGTTAATTCACCCCTCCACTTT.

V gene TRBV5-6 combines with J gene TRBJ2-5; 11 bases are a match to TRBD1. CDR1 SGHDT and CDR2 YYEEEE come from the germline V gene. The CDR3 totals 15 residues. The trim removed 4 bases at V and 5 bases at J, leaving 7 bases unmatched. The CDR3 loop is CASSHGTGGFETQYF. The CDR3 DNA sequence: TGTGCCAGCAGCCACGGGACAGGGGGGTTTGAGACCCAGTACTTC.

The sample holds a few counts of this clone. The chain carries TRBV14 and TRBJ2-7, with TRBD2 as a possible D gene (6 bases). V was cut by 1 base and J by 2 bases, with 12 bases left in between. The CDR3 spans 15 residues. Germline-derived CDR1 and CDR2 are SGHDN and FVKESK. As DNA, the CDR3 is TGTGCCAGCAGCCAAGGTGGGGGGACTCCCTACGAGCAGTACTTC. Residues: CASSQGGGTPYEQYF. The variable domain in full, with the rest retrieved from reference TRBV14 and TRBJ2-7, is EAGVTQFPSHSVIEKGQTVTLRCDPISGHDNLYWYRRVMGKEIKFLLHFVKESKQDESGMPNNRFLAERTGGTYSTLKVQPAELEDSGVYFCASSQGGGTPYEQYFGPGTRLTVT.

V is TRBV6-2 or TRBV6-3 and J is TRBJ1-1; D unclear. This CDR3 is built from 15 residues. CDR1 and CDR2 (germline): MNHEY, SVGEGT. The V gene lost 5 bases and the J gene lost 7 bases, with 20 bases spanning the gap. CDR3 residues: CASSPIMTRGREAFF. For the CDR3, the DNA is TGTGCCAGCAGTCCGATTATGACACGGGGTCGTGAAGCTTTCTTT.

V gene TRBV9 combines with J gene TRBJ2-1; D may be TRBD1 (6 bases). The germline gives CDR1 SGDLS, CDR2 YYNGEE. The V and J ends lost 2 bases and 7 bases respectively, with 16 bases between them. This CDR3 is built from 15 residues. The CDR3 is CASSVGQRVRNEQFF. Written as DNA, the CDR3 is TGTGCCAGCAGCGTTGGACAGAGGGTTAGGAATGAGCAGTTCTTC.

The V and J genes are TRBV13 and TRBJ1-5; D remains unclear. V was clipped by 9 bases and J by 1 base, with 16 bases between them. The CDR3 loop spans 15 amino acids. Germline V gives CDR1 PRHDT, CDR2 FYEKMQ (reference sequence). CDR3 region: CASTIGFGSNQPQHF. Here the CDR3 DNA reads TGTGCCAGTACAATCGGGTTTGGGAGCAATCAGCCCCAGCATTTT.

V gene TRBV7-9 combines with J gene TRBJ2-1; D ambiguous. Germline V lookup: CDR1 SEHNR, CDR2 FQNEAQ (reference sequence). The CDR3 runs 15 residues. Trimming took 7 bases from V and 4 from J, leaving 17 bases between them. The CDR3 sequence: CASTILDGPYNEQFF. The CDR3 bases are TGTGCCAGCACCATCCTAGATGGCCCGTACAATGAGCAGTTCTTC.

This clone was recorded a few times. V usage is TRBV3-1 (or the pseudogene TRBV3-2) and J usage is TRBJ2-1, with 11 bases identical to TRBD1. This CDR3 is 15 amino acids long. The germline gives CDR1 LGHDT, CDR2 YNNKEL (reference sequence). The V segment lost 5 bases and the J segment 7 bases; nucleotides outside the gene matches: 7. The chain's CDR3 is CASSIRTGGLNEQFF. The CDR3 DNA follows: TGTGCCAGCAGCATACGGACAGGGGGCCTGAATGAGCAGTTCTTC.

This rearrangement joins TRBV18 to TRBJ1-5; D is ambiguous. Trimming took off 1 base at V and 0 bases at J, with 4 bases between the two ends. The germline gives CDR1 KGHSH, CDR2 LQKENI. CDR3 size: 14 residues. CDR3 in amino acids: CASSPLVSNQPQHF. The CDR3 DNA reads TGTGCCAGCTCACCACTCGTTAGCAATCAGCCCCAGCATTTT.

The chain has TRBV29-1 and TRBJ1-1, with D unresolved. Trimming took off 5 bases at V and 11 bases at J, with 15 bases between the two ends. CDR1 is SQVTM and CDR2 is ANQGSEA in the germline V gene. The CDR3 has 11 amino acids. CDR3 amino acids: CSVYGSAWAFF. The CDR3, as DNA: TGCAGCGTTTACGGGTCCGCCTGGGCTTTCTTT.

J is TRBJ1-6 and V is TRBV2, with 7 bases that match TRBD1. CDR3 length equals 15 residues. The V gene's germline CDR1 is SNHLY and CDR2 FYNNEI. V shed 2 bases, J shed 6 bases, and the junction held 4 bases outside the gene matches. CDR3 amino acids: CASSEPTGSNSPLHF. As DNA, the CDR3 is TGTGCCAGCAGTGAACCGACAGGGAGTAATTCACCCCTCCACTTT.

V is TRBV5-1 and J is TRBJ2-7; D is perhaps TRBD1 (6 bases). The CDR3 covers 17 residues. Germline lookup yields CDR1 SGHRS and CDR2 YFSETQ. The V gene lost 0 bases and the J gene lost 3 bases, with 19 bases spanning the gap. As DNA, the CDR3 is TGCGCCAGCAGCTTGGGTACAGACAGGACCCTTTTCTACGAGCAGTACTTC. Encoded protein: CASSLGTDRTLFYEQYF.

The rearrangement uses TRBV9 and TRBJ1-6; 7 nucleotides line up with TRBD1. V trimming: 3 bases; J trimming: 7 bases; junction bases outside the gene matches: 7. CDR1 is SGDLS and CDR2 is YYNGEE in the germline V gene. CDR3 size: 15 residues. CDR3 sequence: CASSAEGQSNSPLHF. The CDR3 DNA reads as TGTGCCAGCAGCGCGGAGGGACAGTCCAATTCACCCCTCCACTTT.